The T cell receptor beta chain under discussion was sequenced for a study of post-analysis software for immune sequencing data. Whole-study context: Recorded subtypes: relapsing-remitting, secondary progressive, progressive-relapsing; some patients unannotated. Whole-study findings and limits: Strong co-clustering by F measure was evident for samples that had been prepared in the same batch. Compared against controls, patients with multiple sclerosis displayed significantly lower normalized Chao1 diversity. There were a handful of TRBV segments more frequent in patients than controls, and TRBV5-6, TRBV5-1 and TRBV20-1 were among them.

V trimming: 0 bases; J trimming: 2 bases; junction bases outside the gene matches: 7. Germline CDR1 is ENHRY and CDR2 is SYGVKD. CDR3 length: 17 amino acids. Unique molecular identifiers were built into the TCR beta cDNA libraries. There were roughly 0.85 to 11 million T cells, and around 460,000 cDNA molecules came from them. From the PCR reads, TCRdb called clonotypes with MiXCR, one entry per CDR3 protein. The sample comprises over 700,000 distinct CDR3 sequences, roughly 29% of which are singletons, and more than 0.45% rests with the top ten. A note on this clonotype: Its cognate antigen is unknown.

The clonotype comes from a girl aged 5-17 years with multiple sclerosis. The rearrangement links TRBV10-3 to TRBJ2-3; 8 bases match TRBD2. The sample consisted of blood. This CDR3 is CAISESGIAGFTDTQYF. CDR3 coding DNA: TGTGCCATCAGTGAGTCTGGAATAGCGGGGTTCACAGATACGCAGTATTTT.